The source of this T cell receptor beta chain is a study of CD8+ T cells in alopecia areata. Study-level points and caveats: Normal skin's resident alphabeta T cells are also sequenced in scalp samples. An increase in clonality over normal scalp was evident in lesional scalp, especially alopecia totalis/universalis.

Separation by sorting yielded CD4+ and CD8+ T cells from PBMCs. Sequencing used cDNA as its template, made by extracting RNA and reverse transcribing it. Sequenced by immunoSEQ multiplex PCR; TCRdb stores in-frame clones only, minus some. The sample lists roughly 150,000 clones; approximately 65% were seen once. Turning to this clone: Its antigen is not known.

The germline V and J ends were trimmed by 6 bases and 8 bases, with 13 bases remaining between them. The CDR3 has 11 amino acids. The germline gives CDR1 SQVTM, CDR2 ANQGSEA. The chain carries TRBV29-1 and TRBJ1-2; no reliable D call. The source material was CD8+ T cells sorted from blood. The TCR comes from a human donor in good health. This CDR3 is CSVDGQRGYTF. The CDR3 DNA is TGCAGCGTGGACGGGCAGAGAGGCTACACCTTC. The variable domain in full, with the rest retrieved from reference TRBV29-1 and TRBJ1-2, is SAVISQKPSRDICQRGTSLTIQCQVDSQVTMMFWYRQQPGQSLTLIATANQGSEATYESGFVIDKFPISRPNLTFSTLTVSNMSPEDSSIYLCSVDGQRGYTFGSGTRLTVV.